These T cell receptor beta chains were read from a single sample in a study of blood T cell repertoires in COVID-19. Sequencing used immunoSEQ multiplex PCR; TCRdb keeps in-frame clones, though not all of them. The sample contains 250,000 to 300,000 clones, about 90% of which appear only once. The sample was PBMCs or T cells enriched from blood (not recorded which). The receptors were sampled from a human donor in a cohort exposed to, infected with or recovered from COVID-19 (not recorded which). The donor label of this sample is uncertain. CDR3s include the opening cysteine and the closing phenylalanine or tryptophan. A D gene is named only where the DNA matches it firmly. Clone sizes are given selectively: once, few, many, or a class where the clone is expanded.

v_call	clone_size	j_call	d_call	cdr3_aa	cdr3_nt
TRBV9	NA	TRBJ2-1	TRBD2	CASTARSGGDEQFF	TGTGCCAGCACCGCGAGGAGCGGGGGTGATGAGCAGTTCTTC
TRBV24-1	NA	TRBJ2-1	NA	CATSDLRGYEQFF	TGTGCCACCAGTGATTTGAGGGGGTATGAGCAGTTCTTC
TRBV30	NA	TRBJ2-5	NA	CAWSLYAGLQETQYF	TGTGCCTGGAGCCTCTATGCCGGACTGCAGGAGACCCAGTACTTC
TRBV3-1/TRBV3-2	NA	TRBJ1-1	NA	CASSPIHPPGEAFF	TGTGCCAGCAGCCCCATCCACCCCCCCGGTGAAGCTTTCTTT
TRBV30	NA	TRBJ2-3	TRBD2	CAWGLGTTQLGDTQYF	TGTGCCTGGGGGCTTGGGACTACCCAATTGGGGGATACGCAGTATTTT
TRBV6-1	NA	TRBJ2-7	NA	CASSDRRGSYEQYF	TGTGCCAGCAGTGATCGAAGGGGAAGCTACGAGCAGTACTTC
TRBV7-8	NA	TRBJ2-7	NA	CASSPTSVEQYF	TGTGCCAGCAGCCCAACTAGTGTCGAGCAGTACTTC
TRBV19	NA	TRBJ1-1	TRBD1	CASQSGGPTEAFF	TGTGCCAGTCAATCAGGGGGCCCCACTGAAGCTTTCTTT
TRBV11-1	NA	TRBJ2-7	NA	CASRNPGVYEQYF	TGTGCCAGCAGAAACCCAGGGGTATACGAGCAGTACTTC
TRBV11-2	NA	TRBJ2-7	NA	CASSLVQGIAVYEQYF	TGTGCCAGCAGCTTAGTCCAGGGGATAGCAGTCTACGAGCAGTACTTC
TRBV19	NA	TRBJ1-2	NA	CASSPQALANYGYTF	TGTGCCAGTAGTCCCCAGGCTTTGGCTAACTATGGCTACACCTTC
TRBV27	NA	TRBJ1-5	TRBD1	CASGQGNQPQHF	TGTGCCAGCGGACAGGGGAATCAGCCCCAGCATTTT
TRBV6-6	NA	TRBJ2-1	TRBD1	CASSLRDRGRIRPPPSLNEQFF	TGTGCCAGCAGCTTAAGGGACAGGGGGCGTATAAGACCCCCCCCCTCGCTCAATGAGCAGTTCTTC
TRBV29-1	NA	TRBJ1-3	TRBD1	CSADRTGSGNTIYF	TGCAGCGCTGATCGGACAGGCTCTGGAAACACCATATATTTT
TRBV29-1	NA	TRBJ2-7	TRBD1	CSAQGQGPPYEQYF	TGCAGCGCTCAAGGACAGGGTCCCCCCTACGAGCAGTACTTC
TRBV30	NA	TRBJ1-6	NA	CAWNSQVESPLHF	TGTGCCTGGAACTCACAGGTGGAATCACCCCTCCACTTT
TRBV9	NA	TRBJ2-3	TRBD2	CASSVGGLAGASSTDTQYF	TGTGCCAGCAGCGTAGGGGGACTAGCGGGGGCCTCTAGCACAGATACGCAGTATTTT
TRBV4-1	NA	TRBJ1-5	NA	CASSQDDRNPNQPQHF	TGCGCCAGCAGCCAAGACGACAGGAACCCCAATCAGCCCCAGCATTTT
TRBV18	NA	TRBJ1-1	NA	CASSPREMVGAFF	TGTGCCAGCTCACCCCGGGAGATGGTCGGCGCTTTCTTT
TRBV5-1	NA	TRBJ2-3	NA	CASSPPEGRTDTQYF	TGCGCCAGCAGCCCGCCGGAGGGCCGCACAGATACGCAGTATTTT
TRBV5-1	NA	TRBJ2-7	TRBD1	CASSLKTPQGIYEQYF	TGCGCCAGCAGCTTAAAGACCCCACAGGGGATCTACGAGCAGTACTTC
TRBV5-6	NA	TRBJ2-1	NA	CASSGSSNEQFF	TGTGCCAGCAGCGGGTCTAGCAATGAGCAGTTCTTC
TRBV9	once	TRBJ1-4	TRBD1	CASSPGTGGAVNEKLFF	TGTGCCAGCAGCCCGGGGACAGGGGGCGCGGTCAATGAAAAACTGTTTTTT
TRBV6-5	NA	TRBJ2-1	NA	CASSYSEGSNEQFF	TGTGCCAGCAGTTACTCGGAGGGTAGCAATGAGCAGTTCTTC
TRBV4-1	NA	TRBJ2-2	NA	CASSQDLLARKDGELFF	TGCGCCAGCAGCCAAGATCTGCTGGCTAGGAAAGACGGGGAGCTGTTTTTT
TRBV28	NA	TRBJ2-1	TRBD2	CASSLERREGPYNEQFF	TGTGCCAGCAGTTTAGAGCGCCGGGAGGGGCCCTACAATGAGCAGTTCTTC
TRBV5-1	once	TRBJ2-3	NA	CASSLDFGLSTDTQYF	TGCGCCAGCAGCTTGGATTTCGGACTTAGCACAGATACGCAGTATTTT
TRBV30	NA	TRBJ2-3	NA	CAWTPASDTQYF	TGTGCCTGGACCCCAGCGTCAGATACGCAGTATTTT
TRBV10-3	NA	TRBJ1-2	TRBD1	CALRDRGTEGYTF	TGTGCCCTACGGGACAGGGGAACCGAGGGCTACACCTTC
TRBV25-1	NA	TRBJ2-1	TRBD1	CASSAPGQGNEQFF	TGTGCCAGCAGTGCTCCCGGACAGGGGAATGAGCAGTTCTTC
TRBV3-1/TRBV3-2	NA	TRBJ2-7	NA	CASSPSTGSSYEQYF	TGTGCCAGCAGCCCTTCGACAGGTAGCTCCTACGAGCAGTACTTC
TRBV10-3	NA	TRBJ2-1	NA	CAISESTLEKYYNEQFF	TGTGCCATCAGTGAGTCGACTCTGGAGAAATACTACAATGAGCAGTTCTTC
TRBV9	NA	TRBJ1-1	NA	CASTPDGGGTEAFF	TGTGCCAGCACCCCAGACGGGGGAGGGACTGAAGCTTTCTTT
TRBV7-9	NA	TRBJ1-4	TRBD1	CASSFGWDRGRSGEKLFF	TGTGCCAGCAGCTTTGGCTGGGACAGGGGTAGGTCAGGTGAAAAACTGTTTTTT
TRBV11-2	NA	TRBJ1-1	NA	CASSRIPRGYGTEAFF	TGTGCCAGCAGCCGAATTCCGCGGGGGTACGGCACTGAAGCTTTCTTT
TRBV6-2/TRBV6-3	NA	TRBJ2-5	TRBD1	CASSGQVQETQYF	TGTGCCAGCAGTGGACAGGTCCAAGAGACCCAGTACTTC
TRBV20-1	NA	TRBJ2-7	TRBD1	CSASWQGDEQYF	TGCAGTGCTAGTTGGCAGGGGGACGAGCAGTACTTC
TRBV27	NA	TRBJ1-5	TRBD1	CASNDRGSNQPQHF	TGTGCCAGTAACGACAGGGGTAGCAATCAGCCCCAGCATTTT
TRBV20-1	NA	TRBJ2-1	NA	CSAGQGEQFF	TGCAGTGCTGGACAAGGTGAGCAGTTCTTC
TRBV24-1	NA	TRBJ2-3	TRBD2	CATSDTRTSRGLDTQYF	TGTGCCACCAGTGATACCCGGACTAGCCGGGGGTTAGATACGCAGTATTTT
TRBV30	NA	TRBJ2-5	TRBD2	CAWTSGVLGETQYF	TGTGCCTGGACTAGCGGGGTCTTGGGGGAGACCCAGTACTTC
TRBV30	NA	TRBJ2-2	NA	CAWSETGTGELFF	TGTGCCTGGAGCGAGACTGGGACCGGGGAGCTGTTTTTT
TRBV5-4	NA	TRBJ1-2	TRBD1	CASSLGGGNDGYTF	TGTGCCAGCAGCTTGGGAGGGGGCAATGATGGCTACACCTTC
TRBV18	NA	TRBJ2-2	NA	CASSLGGTNTGELFF	TGTGCCAGCTCACTCGGGGGTACCAACACCGGGGAGCTGTTTTTT
TRBV5-1	NA	TRBJ2-5	NA	CASSFGTGGETQYF	TGCGCCAGCAGCTTTGGCACCGGGGGAGAGACCCAGTACTTC
TRBV19	NA	TRBJ2-5	TRBD1	CASSPGTVGETQYF	TGTGCCAGTAGTCCCGGGACAGTGGGAGAGACCCAGTACTTC
TRBV5-1	NA	TRBJ1-2	TRBD1	CASSLEGALYGYTF	TGCGCCAGCAGCTTGGAGGGGGCACTCTATGGCTACACCTTC
TRBV5-1	few	TRBJ1-1	NA	CASSLDRKTEAFF	TGCGCCAGCAGCTTGGACAGGAAAACTGAAGCTTTCTTT
TRBV20-1	few	TRBJ1-1	NA	CSASPGVGGTEAFF	TGCAGTGCTAGTCCAGGGGTAGGGGGCACTGAAGCTTTCTTT
TRBV5-4	NA	TRBJ2-7	TRBD1	CASSSLKGQGEQYF	TGTGCCAGCAGCTCGCTCAAGGGACAGGGAGAGCAGTACTTC
TRBV3-1/TRBV3-2	NA	TRBJ2-7	NA	CASSDTVWDEQYF	TGTGCCAGCAGTGACACGGTGTGGGACGAGCAGTACTTC
TRBV24-1	NA	TRBJ2-3	TRBD1	CATSTGLMADTQYF	TGTGCCACTTCGACAGGGTTGATGGCAGATACGCAGTATTTT
TRBV4-1	NA	TRBJ1-2	TRBD1	CASSQTDRGNYGYTF	TGCGCCAGCAGCCAAACGGACAGGGGGAACTATGGCTACACCTTC
TRBV12-3/TRBV12-4	NA	TRBJ2-7	TRBD1	CASTRTGAYEQYF	TGTGCCAGCACCCGGACAGGGGCTTACGAGCAGTACTTC
TRBV13	NA	TRBJ1-1	NA	CASSLAAGGTEAFF	TGTGCCAGCAGCTTAGCGGCTGGGGGGACTGAAGCTTTCTTT
TRBV12-3/TRBV12-4	NA	TRBJ2-4	NA	CASYDRGKNIQYF	TGTGCCAGCTACGACCGGGGCAAAAACATTCAGTACTTC
TRBV2	few	TRBJ1-1	TRBD1	CASSPQTGSTEAFF	TGTGCCAGCAGCCCCCAGACAGGGTCCACTGAAGCTTTCTTT
TRBV25-1	once	TRBJ1-4	TRBD1	CASSGKGTVNEKLFF	TGTGCCAGCAGTGGGAAGGGGACAGTTAATGAAAAACTGTTTTTT
TRBV7-8	NA	TRBJ2-1	NA	CASSTKGAGLQYNEQFF	TGTGCCAGCAGCACTAAGGGGGCCGGACTACAGTACAATGAGCAGTTCTTC